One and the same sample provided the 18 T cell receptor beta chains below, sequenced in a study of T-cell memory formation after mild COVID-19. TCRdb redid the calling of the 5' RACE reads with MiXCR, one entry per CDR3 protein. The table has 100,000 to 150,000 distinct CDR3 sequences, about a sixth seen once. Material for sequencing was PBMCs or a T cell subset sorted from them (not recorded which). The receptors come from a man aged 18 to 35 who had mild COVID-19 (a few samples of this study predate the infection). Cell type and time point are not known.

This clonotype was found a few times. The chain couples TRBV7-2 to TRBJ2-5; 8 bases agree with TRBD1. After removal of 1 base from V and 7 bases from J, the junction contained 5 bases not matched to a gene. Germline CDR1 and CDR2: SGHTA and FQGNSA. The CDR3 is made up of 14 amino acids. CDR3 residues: CASSLVQGAGTQYF. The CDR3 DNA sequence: TGTGCCAGCAGCTTAGTTCAGGGGGCAGGGACCCAGTACTTC.

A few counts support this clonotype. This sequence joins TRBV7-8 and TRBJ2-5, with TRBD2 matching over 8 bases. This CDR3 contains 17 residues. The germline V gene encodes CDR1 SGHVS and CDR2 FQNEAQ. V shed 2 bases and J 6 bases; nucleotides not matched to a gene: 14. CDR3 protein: CASSLPAGGTGRQTQYF. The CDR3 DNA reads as TGTGCCAGCAGCTTACCGGCGGGGGGAACAGGACGGCAGACCCAGTACTTC.

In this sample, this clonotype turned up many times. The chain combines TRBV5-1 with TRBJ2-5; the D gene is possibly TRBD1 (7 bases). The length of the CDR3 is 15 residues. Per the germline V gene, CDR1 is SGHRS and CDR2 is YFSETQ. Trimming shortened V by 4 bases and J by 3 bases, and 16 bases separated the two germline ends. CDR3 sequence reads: CASSPQGGTEETQYF. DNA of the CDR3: TGCGCCAGCAGCCCACAAGGCGGGACAGAAGAGACCCAGTACTTC.

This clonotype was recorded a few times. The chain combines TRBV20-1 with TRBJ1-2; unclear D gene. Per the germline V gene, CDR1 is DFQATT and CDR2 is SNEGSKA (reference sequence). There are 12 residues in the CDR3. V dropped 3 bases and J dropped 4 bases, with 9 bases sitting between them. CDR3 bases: TGCAGTGCTAGGGACCCTACCTATGGCTACACCTTC. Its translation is CSARDPTYGYTF.

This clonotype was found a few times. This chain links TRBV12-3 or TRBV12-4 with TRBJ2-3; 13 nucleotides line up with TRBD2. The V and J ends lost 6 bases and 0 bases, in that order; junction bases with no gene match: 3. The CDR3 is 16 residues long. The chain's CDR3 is CASRLTSGGSTDTQYF. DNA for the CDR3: TGTGCCAGCAGATTGACTAGCGGGGGGAGCACAGATACGCAGTATTTT.

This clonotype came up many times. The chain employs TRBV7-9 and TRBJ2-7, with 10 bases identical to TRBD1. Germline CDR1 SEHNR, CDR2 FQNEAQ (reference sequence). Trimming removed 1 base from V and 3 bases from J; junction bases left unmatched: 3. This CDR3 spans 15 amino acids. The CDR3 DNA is TGTGCCAGCAGCTTAGGAGGGACAGGGGACTACGAGCAGTACGTC. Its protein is CASSLGGTGDYEQYV.

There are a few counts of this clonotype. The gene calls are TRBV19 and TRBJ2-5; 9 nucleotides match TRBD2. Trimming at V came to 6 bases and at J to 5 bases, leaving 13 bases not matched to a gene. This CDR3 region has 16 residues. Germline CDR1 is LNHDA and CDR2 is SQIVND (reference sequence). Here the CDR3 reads CASSPPMRGGSETQYF. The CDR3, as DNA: TGTGCCAGTAGCCCCCCAATGCGGGGGGGAAGTGAGACCCAGTACTTC.

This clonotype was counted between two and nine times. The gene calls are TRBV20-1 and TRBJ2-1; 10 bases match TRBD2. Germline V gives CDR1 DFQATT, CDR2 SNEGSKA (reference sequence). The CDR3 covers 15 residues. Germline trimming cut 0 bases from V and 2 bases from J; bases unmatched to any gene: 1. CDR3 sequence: CSARELAGAYNEQFF. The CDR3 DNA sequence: TGCAGTGCTAGAGAGCTAGCGGGGGCCTACAATGAGCAGTTCTTC.

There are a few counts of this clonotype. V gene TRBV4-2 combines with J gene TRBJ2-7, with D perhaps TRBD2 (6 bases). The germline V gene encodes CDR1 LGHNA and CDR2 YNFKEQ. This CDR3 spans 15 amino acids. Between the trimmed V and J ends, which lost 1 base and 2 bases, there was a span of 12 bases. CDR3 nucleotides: TGTGCCAGCAGCCAAGCGGTCGGAGGGGCCTACGAGCAGTACGTC. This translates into CASSQAVGGAYEQYV.

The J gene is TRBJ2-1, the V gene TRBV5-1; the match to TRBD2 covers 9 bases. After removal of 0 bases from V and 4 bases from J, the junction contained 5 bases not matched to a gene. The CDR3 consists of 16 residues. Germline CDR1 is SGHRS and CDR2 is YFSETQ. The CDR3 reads CASSLDVSGRYNEQFF. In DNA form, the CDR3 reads TGCGCCAGCAGCTTGGACGTTAGCGGGAGATACAATGAGCAGTTCTTC.

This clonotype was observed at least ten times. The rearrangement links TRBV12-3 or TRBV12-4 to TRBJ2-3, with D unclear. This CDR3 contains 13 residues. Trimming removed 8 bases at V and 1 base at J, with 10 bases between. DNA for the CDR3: TGTGCCAGCGGTCTGACCGGCACAGATACGCAGTATTTT. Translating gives CASGLTGTDTQYF.

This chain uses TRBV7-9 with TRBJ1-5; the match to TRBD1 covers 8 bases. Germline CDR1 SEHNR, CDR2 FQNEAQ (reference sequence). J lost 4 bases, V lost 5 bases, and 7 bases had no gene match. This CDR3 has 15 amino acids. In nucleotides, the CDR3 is TGTGCCAGCAGCCGAGGGACAGGAACTAATCAGCCCCAGCATTTT. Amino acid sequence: CASSRGTGTNQPQHF.

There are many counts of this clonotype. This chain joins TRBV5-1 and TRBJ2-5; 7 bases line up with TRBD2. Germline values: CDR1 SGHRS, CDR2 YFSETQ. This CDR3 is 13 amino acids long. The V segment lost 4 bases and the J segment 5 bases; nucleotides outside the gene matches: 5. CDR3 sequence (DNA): TGCGCCAGCAGCAACCAGGGAGGGGAGACCCAGTACTTC. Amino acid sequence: CASSNQGGETQYF.

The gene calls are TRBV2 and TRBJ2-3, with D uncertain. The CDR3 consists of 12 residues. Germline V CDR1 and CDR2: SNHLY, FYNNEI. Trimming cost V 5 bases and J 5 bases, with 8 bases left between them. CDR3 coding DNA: TGTGCCAGCAGTCGGGTAAGAGATACGCAGTATTTT. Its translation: CASSRVRDTQYF.

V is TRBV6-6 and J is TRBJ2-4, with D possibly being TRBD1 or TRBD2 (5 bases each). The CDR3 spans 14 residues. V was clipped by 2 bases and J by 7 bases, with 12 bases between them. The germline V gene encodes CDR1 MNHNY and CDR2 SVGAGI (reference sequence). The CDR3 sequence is CASSYMGTVNIQYF. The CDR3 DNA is TGTGCCAGCAGTTACATGGGGACGGTGAACATTCAGTACTTC.

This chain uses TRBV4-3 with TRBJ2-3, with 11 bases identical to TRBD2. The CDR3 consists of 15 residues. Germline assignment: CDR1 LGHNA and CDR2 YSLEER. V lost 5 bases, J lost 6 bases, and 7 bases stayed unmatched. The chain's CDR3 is CASSELAGGGDTQYF. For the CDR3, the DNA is TGCGCCAGCAGCGAGCTAGCGGGGGGAGGGGATACGCAGTATTTT.

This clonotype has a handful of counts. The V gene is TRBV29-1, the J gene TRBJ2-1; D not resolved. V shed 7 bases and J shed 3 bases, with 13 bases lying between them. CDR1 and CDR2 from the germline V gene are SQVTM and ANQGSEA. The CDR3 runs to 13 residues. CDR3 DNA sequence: TGCAGCGCCACGAACTGGGTCTACAATGAGCAGTTCTTC. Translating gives CSATNWVYNEQFF.

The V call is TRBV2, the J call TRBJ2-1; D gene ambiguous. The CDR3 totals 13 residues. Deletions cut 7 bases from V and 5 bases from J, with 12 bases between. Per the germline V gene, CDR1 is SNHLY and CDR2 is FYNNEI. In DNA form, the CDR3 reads TGTGCCAGCAAGTTGTCGTCGAACAATGAGCAGTTCTTC. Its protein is CASKLSSNNEQFF.